Given below is one TCR beta chain in context. This table comes from immunoSEQ multiplex PCR, and its TCRdb copy is limited to in-frame clones, with some not included. The repertoire holds some 26,000 clones, around 83% seen once, with around two thirds in the top ten. The trim removed 5 bases at V and 7 bases at J, leaving 8 bases unmatched. The CDR3 totals 14 residues. Germline V lookup: CDR1 SQVTM, CDR2 ANQGSEA. The data originate from a study of blood T cell repertoires in COVID-19. The sequence was obtained from a man aged 65-85 years with acute or convalescent COVID-19. The chain recombines TRBV29-1 with TRBJ1-3; TRBD1 agrees at 10 bases. Sequenced: peripheral blood. CDR3 DNA: TGCAGCGTTTACCCCGGGACAGGGGATAACACCATATATTTT. As protein: CSVYPGTGDNTIYF.